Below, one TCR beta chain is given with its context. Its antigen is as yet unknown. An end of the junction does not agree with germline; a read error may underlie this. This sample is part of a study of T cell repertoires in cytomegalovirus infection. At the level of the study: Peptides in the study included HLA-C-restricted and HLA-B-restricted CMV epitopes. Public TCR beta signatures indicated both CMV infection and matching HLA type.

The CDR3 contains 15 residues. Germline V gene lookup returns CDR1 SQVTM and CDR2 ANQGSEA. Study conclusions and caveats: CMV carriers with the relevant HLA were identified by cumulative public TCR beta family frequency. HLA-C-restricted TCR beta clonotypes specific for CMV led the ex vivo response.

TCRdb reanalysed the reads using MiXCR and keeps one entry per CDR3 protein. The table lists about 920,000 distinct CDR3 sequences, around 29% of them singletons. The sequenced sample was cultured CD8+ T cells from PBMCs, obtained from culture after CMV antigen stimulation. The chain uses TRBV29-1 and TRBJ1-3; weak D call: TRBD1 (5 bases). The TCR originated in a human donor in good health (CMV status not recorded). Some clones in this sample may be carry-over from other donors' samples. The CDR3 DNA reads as TGCATCGTTGTCGGGACTCCCGACTCTGGAAACACCATATATTTT. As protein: CIVVGTPDSGNTIYF.